This record looks at one T cell receptor (beta chain) sequence and its context. This clonotype was seen a handful of times. The specificity of this receptor is unknown. No much larger clone exists at a distance of one base, and base qualities are not known. TCRdb shows the sequencer as Illumina NovaSeq 6000. cDNA libraries for TCRalpha and TCRbeta were prepared by 5'RACE using constant-segment primers, with sample barcodes and unique molecular identifiers added. Trizol reagent was used to extract RNA from every sample. Amplification of the libraries took two PCR steps, and the second step added a second sample barcode plus Illumina TruSeq adapters. The libraries were sequenced on an Illumina NovaSeq using 2 x 150 bp paired-end reads. The original pipeline was this. The reads were demultiplexed and collapsed into UMI-guided consensus sequences using migec v1.2.7. With mixcr v2.1.11, UMI consensuses were aligned to TRA and TRB V and J templates and assembled into clonotypes. Expanded or contracted clonotypes were those called significant by both edgeR and NoisET, with noise models trained on biological replicates. For edgeR calls, the cutoffs were a false discovery rate-adjusted p below 0.01 and a log2 fold-change threshold of 1. As an exploratory analysis of dynamics, max-normalized trajectories of the 1000 most abundant clonotypes were examined by PCA with hierarchical clustering. Each responding clone was given a CD4 or CD8 phenotype based on the CD4+ and CD8+ repertoires, which had been sequenced separately. The public reads were reprocessed in TCRdb via fastp at Q25 and MiXCR, keeping in-frame beta chains. Every distinct CDR3 protein forms one entry, paired with its most common genes and DNA. TCRdb's processing, not the authors', yielded these V and J calls. Present in this sample are about 340,000 distinct CDR3 sequences, 15% of which were seen just once. The ten top clones hold approximately 20% of the sample.

The data originate from a study of T-cell memory formation after mild COVID-19 (dated by TCRdb to 2020 to 2022). Notes on the research overall: Most TCR sequence clusters were specific to one of the two donors. T-cell clones expanding and contracting after mild COVID-19 in two donors were tracked by longitudinal TCRalpha and TCRbeta repertoire sequencing. The cohort was made up of two young adult volunteers, one female and one male, who were previously healthy.

Ficoll-Paque density gradient centrifugation was used to isolate PBMCs. Study-wide findings and limitations: Only two mild cases were covered in the study, and larger cohorts including severe cases with pre-infection samples were considered necessary. Some responding clones were detected in pre-infection memory, which suggested that pre-existing cross-reactive memory T cells had joined the SARS-CoV-2 response. From day 15 to 85, contracting clones showed balanced CD4/CD8 phenotypes, whereas a second wave of clones that expanded from day 15 to 37 leaned towards CD4+. The second-wave clones that peaked on day 37 were not confirmed to be SARS-CoV-2 specific. Contracting CD4+ clones were found mainly in CM and EM memory subsets, while CD8+ clones were enriched in EMRA.

The sequence was collected from a man between 18 and 35 years old who had mild COVID-19 (a few samples of this study predate the infection). The sample titles of this study are shuffled in the database, so cell type and time point are left out; the donor was told from shared clones. Sequenced sample: PBMCs or a T cell subset sorted from them (not recorded which).

CDR3 reads: CSASRGGASNEQFF. The DNA reads TGCAGTGCTAGCCGCGGGGGGGCGTCCAATGAGCAGTTCTTC. The sequence links TRBV20-1 to TRBJ2-1; the central 9 bases match TRBD2. Taken from the germline V gene (reference sequence), the CDR1 and CDR2 loops are DFQATT and SNEGSKA. Inclusive of the bounding cysteine and phenylalanine, the CDR3 is 14 residues long. Kept here is only the CDR3 DNA, which spans 42 bases and is read in frame from base 1. The germline V end is reduced by 3 bases and the J end by 6 bases; junction bases left unmatched: 6.